The clone carrying this TCR beta chain appeared a single time. Its antigen is not known. Trimming pared 2 bases from V and 10 bases from J, leaving 17 bases between. This CDR3 region has 14 residues. CDR1 and CDR2 from the germline V gene are SQVTM and ANQGSEA. RNA totalling roughly 0.5 to 1 ug underwent reverse transcription with random hexamers. With immunoSEQ multiplex PCR, TCR beta CDR3 was amplified across 54 Vbeta and 13 Jbeta. One entry per CDR3 protein, called by TCRdb with MiXCR from the immunoSEQ multiplex PCR reads. The sample contains about 190,000 distinct CDR3 sequences, 95% of which appear only once. Sequencing of TCR beta was undertaken in CD8+ and CD4+ T cells derived from blood. The data originate from a study of CD8 T cells in Susac syndrome. About the research overall: Clinically active disease was present in six of the sequenced Susac syndrome patients. Eight of these patients were in remission.

Notes on the study in general: Roughly 5 Susac-specific public clones appeared in CD8+ TEMRA repertoires, and roughly 17 in total CD8+ repertoires.

The receptor was derived from a human donor with Susac syndrome. The sample taken for sequencing was CD8+ T cells from PBMCs. This chain uses TRBV29-1 with TRBJ1-4, with D possibly being TRBD1 (6 bases). This CDR3 reads CSVEQQGSTGKLFF. The DNA of the CDR3 is TGCAGCGTTGAACAACAGGGATCGACTGGAAAACTGTTTTTT. The full variable domain, completed using reference TRBV29-1 and TRBJ1-4, is SAVISQKPSRDICQRGTSLTIQCQVDSQVTMMFWYRQQPGQSLTLIATANQGSEATYESGFVIDKFPISRPNLTFSTLTVSNMSPEDSSIYLCSVEQQGSTGKLFFGSGTQLSVL.